This TCR beta chain was obtained from a study of identical twins. Germline V gene sequence: CDR1 SGHTA, CDR2 FQGTGA. Trimming cost V 4 bases and J 0 bases; bases outside gene matches: 6. The CDR3 spans 17 residues. Notes on this clonotype: Its target is not known.

TCRdb re-called the 5' RACE reads through MiXCR, storing one row per CDR3 protein. The sample consists of around 490,000 distinct CDR3 sequences, more than 20% of them appearing once. Points from the study as a whole: Whereas memory repertoires showed no such difference, abundant cord blood beta clonotypes carried fewer insertions.

These data are also associated with another study on yellow fever vaccine responses in identical twins. From that study: Twins' vaccine T cell response reportedly seemed partly convergent, partly personalized.

Sequenced input: CD4+ T cells sorted from blood. The rearrangement links TRBV7-3 to TRBJ2-2; 9 bases line up with TRBD2. This TCR derives from a woman younger than 30 in good health. In DNA, the CDR3 is TGTGCCAGCAGCTCCCTGGGACTAGCAGCGAACACCGGGGAGCTGTTTTTT. This encodes CASSSLGLAANTGELFF.